This T cell receptor (beta chain) was obtained from a study of T cells in tuberculosis. Study context: IGRA-negative adolescents, IGRA-positive adolescents with latent tuberculosis and adults with active tuberculosis formed this South African cohort.

Tuberculin skin test and IGRA determined adolescents' latent tuberculosis status at entry. Unsorted cryopreserved PBMC were sequenced, averaging about 100,000 T cells per clinical donor. The table lists this clone with a count of one. Its cognate antigen is unknown. The assay was immunoSEQ multiplex PCR, and TCRdb's table has in-frame clones only and misses some. Among 30,000 to 40,000 clones listed, about 89% were seen once. CDR3 length equals 16 residues. Germline V gene sequence: CDR1 SGDLS, CDR2 YYNGEE. V was shortened by 4 bases and J by 5 bases, with 21 bases between the two germline ends. Whole-study findings and limits: Samples were chosen by availability of cryopreserved specimens.

Sequenced material: PBMCs. This TCR came from a donor between 10 and 35 years old with latent tuberculosis or without tuberculosis infection. V is TRBV9 and J is TRBJ1-1, with a possible D match to TRBD1 (6 bases). This CDR3 reads CASSPQVGTTGTEAFF. The CDR3 nucleotides read TGTGCCAGCAGCCCCCAGGTGGGGACAACGGGGACTGAAGCTTTCTTT.